Following are 10 T cell receptor beta chains from one sample sequenced in a study of blood T cell repertoires in COVID-19. Only in-frame clones appear in the TCRdb table, and some are missing; sequencing was by immunoSEQ multiplex PCR. In the table there are about 230,000 clones, roughly 86% of which are singletons. Sequenced material: PBMCs or T cells enriched from blood (not recorded which). The receptors originated from a woman aged 25 to 39 with acute COVID-19.

This chain connects TRBV4-3 to TRBJ2-1; D ambiguous. CDR3 length: 15 residues. CDR1 and CDR2 (germline): LGHNA, YSLEER. V dropped 0 bases and J dropped 3 bases, with 9 bases sitting between them. The CDR3 here is CASSQDSLYYNEQFF. The CDR3 region has the DNA TGCGCCAGCAGCCAAGATTCCCTATACTACAATGAGCAGTTCTTC.

The rearrangement uses TRBV19 and TRBJ2-7, with a weak D call TRBD2 (5 bases). CDR1 LNHDA and CDR2 SQIVND come from the germline V gene (reference sequence). The germline V and J ends were trimmed by 11 bases and 0 bases, with 17 bases remaining between them. The CDR3 is made up of 14 amino acids. The CDR3 protein is CASSAFAGSYEQYF. The CDR3 bases are TGTGCCTCATCAGCTTTCGCGGGCTCCTACGAGCAGTACTTC. Together with reference TRBV19 and TRBJ2-7, the CDR3 gives the full variable domain: DGGITQSPKYLFRKEGQNVTLSCEQNLNHDAMYWYRQDPGQGLRLIYYSQIVNDFQKGDIAEGYSVSREKKESFPLTVTSAQKNPTAFYLCASSAFAGSYEQYFGPGTRLTVT.

The chain links TRBV4-1 to TRBJ2-1, with a possible D match to TRBD2 (6 bases). V was trimmed by 1 base and J by 3 bases, leaving 10 bases between them. CDR3 length equals 15 residues. CDR1 and CDR2 (germline): MGHRA, YSYEKL. CDR3 sequence (DNA): TGCGCCAGCAGCCAAGGGGCTAGCGTCTACAATGAGCAGTTCTTC. Amino acid sequence: CASSQGASVYNEQFF.

This clone occurred once. The V gene is TRBV11-2, the J gene TRBJ1-6; possible D gene TRBD1, 5 bases. The CDR3 runs 15 residues. In germline, CDR1 is SGHAT, CDR2 FQNNGV. V lost 2 bases to trimming and J lost 5 bases, with 10 bases between them. The CDR3 sequence: CASSLRTSDNSPLHF. In DNA, the CDR3 is TGTGCCAGCAGCTTACGGACATCAGATAATTCACCCCTCCACTTT.

The V and J genes are TRBV5-4 and TRBJ2-7, with TRBD1 matching over 7 bases. The CDR3 is 15 amino acids. The germline V gene encodes CDR1 SGHNT and CDR2 YYREEE (reference sequence). V lost 2 bases and J lost 2; bases outside the gene matches: 7. Here the CDR3 DNA reads TGTGCCAGCAGCTTCCCAGGGGACAGACCCTACGAGCAGTACTTC. It translates to CASSFPGDRPYEQYF.

In this sample, this clone turned up a few times. V is TRBV19 and J is TRBJ2-2, with 8 positions matching TRBD2. Trimming took 5 bases from V and 6 from J; bases not matched to a gene: 8. The CDR3 contains 15 residues. The V gene's germline CDR1 is LNHDA and CDR2 SQIVND (reference sequence). In DNA, the CDR3 is TGTGCCAGTAGTTCGTGGGGAGCGGGGGCCGGGGAGCTGTTTTTT. Protein sequence: CASSSWGAGAGELFF.

In its sample, this clone was seen a few times. The rearrangement joins TRBV7-2 to TRBJ1-2; 9 nucleotides match TRBD1. V dropped 5 bases and J dropped 4; count of bases not matched to a gene: 8. The CDR3 covers 15 residues. Germline V gene sequence: CDR1 SGHTA, CDR2 FQGNSA. Here the CDR3 reads CASSRGQGIGYGYTF. For the CDR3, the DNA is TGTGCCAGCAGCAGGGGACAGGGCATAGGCTATGGCTACACCTTC.

The chain combines TRBV9 with TRBJ1-2; D may be TRBD1 (5 bases). Germline V gene data show CDR1 as SGDLS and CDR2 as YYNGEE. V was shortened by 4 bases and J by 5 bases, with 9 bases between the two germline ends. This CDR3 has 12 amino acids. The CDR3 here is CASSIGTYGYTF. Written as DNA, the CDR3 is TGTGCCAGCAGCATTGGGACTTATGGCTACACCTTC. Based on the CDR3 plus reference TRBV9 and TRBJ1-2, the full variable domain is DSGVTQTPKHLITATGQRVTLRCSPRSGDLSVYWYQQSLDQGLQFLIQYYNGEERAKGNILERFSAQQFPDLHSELNLSSLELGDSALYFCASSIGTYGYTFGSGTRLTVV.

This sequence joins TRBV6-2 or TRBV6-3 and TRBJ2-3, with D possibly being TRBD2 (7 bases). V was trimmed by 6 bases and J by 2 bases, leaving 21 bases between them. The CDR3 has 17 residues. Germline loops: CDR1 MNHEY, CDR2 SVGEGT. The CDR3 region is CASSHHLAGAPTDTQYF. In DNA, the CDR3 is TGTGCCAGCAGCCACCACTTGGCGGGGGCCCCCACAGATACGCAGTATTTT.

The V gene is TRBV10-3, the J gene TRBJ2-2, with 9 bases lining up with TRBD1. Germline V gene data show CDR1 as ENHRY and CDR2 as SYGVKD. With V trimmed by 4 bases and J by 7 bases, 7 bases remained unmatched. This CDR3 has 15 amino acids. The CDR3 here is CAISATGGVGGELFF. CDR3 nucleotides: TGTGCCATCAGTGCTACAGGGGGCGTGGGCGGGGAGCTGTTTTTT.